This T cell receptor beta chain emerged from a study of blood T cell repertoires in COVID-19. Study-wide context: Specimens from acute and convalescent COVID-19 originated in the United States, Italy and Spain. Nucleic acid was either cDNA or gDNA, and it came from T cells, B-cell-depleted T cells, or PBMCs.

CDR1 is MNHEY, CDR2 SVGAGI, per germline. J lost 1 base, V lost 8 bases, and 9 bases had no gene match. This CDR3 contains 15 residues. In the original processing: Reference gene primer amplification gave nucleated cell count estimates. Assay used: immunoSEQ multiplex PCR; TCRdb lists only in-frame clones, some missing. V, J and clone size reflect that table, while D and trimming were determined from the DNA. The sample has approximately 90,000 clones, 70% to 85% seen once; the top ten hold around 11%. Sequencing was done on a sample of peripheral blood. The clonotype originates from a man between 65 and 85 years old with acute or convalescent COVID-19. V is TRBV6-5 and J is TRBJ2-5, with 8 bases identical to TRBD2. CDR3 sequence: CASSHSTSGQETQYF. The CDR3 nucleotides read TGTGCCAGCTCCCACTCCACTAGCGGCCAAGAGACCCAGTACTTC.